This paragraph reports one TCR beta chain. The antigen is unknown. Cells were stimulated with CMV-infected fibroblast lysates at 8.5 to 10 ug/mL. Responding CD4+ T cells were sorted by upregulation of both CD40 ligand and CD69. This record comes from a study of persistence of HIV-infected CD4 T cells. Sequencing used immunoSEQ version 4 in survey mode. The method was immunoSEQ multiplex PCR; TCRdb's version includes in-frame clones alone and lacks a portion of them. This sample has more than 15,000 clones, with about 84% found just once. Overall study results and limits: Degenerate expanded CDR3beta sequences were enriched among CMV- and Gag-responding cells.

The germline V and J ends were trimmed by 7 bases and 5 bases, with 16 bases remaining between them. Per germline, CDR1 SGHTS and CDR2 YDEGEE. The CDR3 runs to 13 residues. The V gene is TRBV5-8, the J gene TRBJ2-7, with D uncertain. The material was CD4+ T cells sorted from PBMCs after roughly 20-hour stimulation, obtained from a patient who received antiretroviral therapy. The receptor's source is an adult man with HIV who was CMV-seropositive. In nucleotides, the CDR3 is TGTGCCAGCTTACTTTGGATGGTGGACGAGCAGTACTTC. It specifies CASLLWMVDEQYF.